The clone carrying this T cell receptor beta chain turned up a few times. Antigen: not known. V lost 3 bases and J lost 3, with 6 bases in between. Germline loops: CDR1 SGDLS, CDR2 YYNGEE. The CDR3 has 12 residues. PCR involved 60 Vbeta and 13 Jbeta primers. Assay used: immunoSEQ multiplex PCR; TCRdb lists only in-frame clones, some missing. The sample shows about 94,000 clones, approximately 80% of them seen only once. This entry comes from a study of cytomegalovirus exposure and HLA in healthy donors. Findings and caveats of the study: Trimming of TCR beta V- and J-genes showed a link, identified in a later analysis, to a missense DCLRE1C variant. A few V segments could not be told apart, such as TRBV6-2 and TRBV6-3, and were left out.

Despite likely unrecorded immune exposures, the donors were nominally healthy at the time of sampling. This clonotype was sampled from a human donor in good health. Material for sequencing was PBMCs. The chain uses TRBV9 and TRBJ2-5; D is possibly TRBD2 (5 bases). This CDR3 is CASSAGEETQYF. DNA for the CDR3: TGTGCCAGCAGCGCCGGGGAAGAGACCCAGTACTTC.